This paragraph reports one T cell receptor (beta chain). Its antigen is unknown. The sample is drawn from a study of cytomegalovirus exposure and HLA in healthy donors. Findings of the study overall: A later examination showed that TCR association rates differed by HLA locus, with DRB1 most and HLA-C fewest. A previous analysis found most TCR beta V segments productive roughly 90% or roughly 30% of the time. Analysis performed later found 16,951 TCR beta sequences associated with HLA alleles at 0.05 false discovery rate.

Researchers ran the PCR with 60 Vbeta and 13 Jbeta primers. As originally analysed: Some 9.9 million shared chains were among around 80 million unique TCR beta chains counted in a later analysis. The data were produced by immunoSEQ multiplex PCR, yet TCRdb's version contains in-frame clones alone and is incomplete. That table furnishes V, J and clone size, whereas the DNA furnished D and trimming. The data contain 150,000 to 200,000 clones, around 80% of them singletons. The CDR3 sequence is 12 residues long. With 0 bases removed from V and 7 bases from J, the gap between germline ends came to 7 bases. Germline V gene sequence: CDR1 LNHNV, CDR2 YYDKDF (reference sequence).

The TCR comes from a woman aged 25 to 39 in good health and CMV-seropositive. The gene calls are TRBV15 and TRBJ2-7, with D tentatively TRBD1 (6 bases). Sequencing was carried out using PBMCs. The CDR3 DNA reads TGTGCCACCAGCAGAGATCAGGGGGAGCAGTACTTC. This translates into CATSRDQGEQYF.